This TCR beta chain is from a study of T cell responses to AZD1222 COVID-19 vaccine. Some second doses came at about 4 weeks and others at about 12 weeks; these were pooled. With V trimmed by 10 bases and J by 8 bases, 11 bases remained unmatched. This CDR3 has 12 residues. Germline CDR1 and CDR2: SGHNT and YYREEE (reference sequence). In this sample, this clone turned up once. TCRdb's copy holds only in-frame clones and misses some; the assay was immunoSEQ multiplex PCR. The sample records about 200,000 clones, 93% being singletons. The clonotype comes from an adult who received the AZD1222 COVID-19 vaccine. Sequenced material: peripheral blood, taken 28 days after the second AZD1222 dose. V is TRBV5-4 and J is TRBJ1-2, with 7 bases lining up with TRBD1. The CDR3 DNA follows: TGTGCCGTTCCACAGGGGCCGGGGGGCTACACCTTC. It yields the protein CAVPQGPGGYTF.